Listed below are T cell receptor beta chains from one sample, sequenced in a study of shared clonotypes between healthy human individuals. Profiling relied on immunoSEQ multiplex PCR, and the TCRdb table lists in-frame clones only, not all of them. The repertoire holds over a million clones, with 95% to 99% as singletons. The material sequenced was naive CD4+ T cells sorted from blood. Source of these receptors: a man between 25 and 39 years old in good health. CDR3s include the opening cysteine and the closing phenylalanine or tryptophan. A D gene is named only where the DNA matches it firmly. Clone size appears in some rows only: once, few, many, or a class for an expanded clone.

D: NA
size: NA
J: TRBJ1-5
V: TRBV7-2
DNA: TGTGCCAGCAGCTTAGTCGGTCAGAGTCAGCCCCAGCATTTT
CDR3: CASSLVGQSQPQHF

D: NA
size: NA
J: TRBJ2-5
V: TRBV18
DNA: TGTGCCAGCTCACCAGCGGGGAAAGAGACCCAGTACTTC
CDR3: CASSPAGKETQYF

D: NA
size: NA
J: TRBJ2-1
V: TRBV7-6
DNA: TGTGCCAGCACCCCCTGGGGAGGGGGGGAGAATGAGCAGTTCTTC
CDR3: CASTPWGGGENEQFF

D: NA
size: NA
J: TRBJ2-5
V: TRBV7-9
DNA: TGTGCCAGCAGCTACCAGGCGAATCGGGAGACCCAGTACTTC
CDR3: CASSYQANRETQYF

D: TRBD1
size: NA
J: TRBJ2-7
V: TRBV14
DNA: TGTGCCAGCAGCCGCCGATTACAGGGGTACGAGCAGTACTTC
CDR3: CASSRRLQGYEQYF

D: NA
size: NA
J: TRBJ2-1
V: TRBV28
DNA: TGTGCCAGCAGTTTAACAGGCTACAATGAGCAGTTCTTC
CDR3: CASSLTGYNEQFF

D: TRBD1
size: NA
J: TRBJ2-7
V: TRBV5-1
DNA: TGCGCCAGCAGCTTAACAGGGGGCCAAGACTACGAGCAGTACTTC
CDR3: CASSLTGGQDYEQYF

D: NA
size: NA
J: TRBJ1-2
V: TRBV30
DNA: TGTGCCTGGAACCCGACGGGGGGTTATGGCTACACCTTC
CDR3: CAWNPTGGYGYTF

D: TRBD1
size: NA
J: TRBJ2-5
V: TRBV5-6
DNA: TGTGCCAGCAGCTTGGTCCTCACAGGGGGCGCTTCAGAGACCCAGTACTTC
CDR3: CASSLVLTGGASETQYF

D: TRBD2
size: NA
J: TRBJ2-1
V: TRBV10-3
DNA: TGTGCCATCAGTGAGTCAAGACTAGCGGGAGATGAGCAGTTCTTC
CDR3: CAISESRLAGDEQFF

D: TRBD2
size: NA
J: TRBJ2-3
V: TRBV4-3
DNA: TGCGCCAGCAGCCAACTAGCGGGAGTGAGCACAGATACGCAGTATTTT
CDR3: CASSQLAGVSTDTQYF

D: NA
size: NA
J: TRBJ2-7
V: TRBV28
DNA: TGTGCCAGCAGTTCATATCGGGGATTCGGGAGCTCCTACGAGCAGTACTTC
CDR3: CASSSYRGFGSSYEQYF

D: NA
size: NA
J: TRBJ2-7
V: TRBV5-5
DNA: TGTGCCAGCAGCTTGTCAGGGGAGAAGCAGTACTTC
CDR3: CASSLSGEKQYF

D: NA
size: NA
J: TRBJ2-1
V: TRBV9
DNA: TGTGCCAGCAGCGTGTTTAGACAGCTTAACTCCTACAATGAGCAGTTCTTC
CDR3: CASSVFRQLNSYNEQFF

D: NA
size: NA
J: TRBJ1-2
V: TRBV28
DNA: TGTGCCAGCAGCCTTCAGACAGTAACTAACTATGGCTACACCTTC
CDR3: CASSLQTVTNYGYTF

D: TRBD1
size: NA
J: TRBJ1-5
V: TRBV5-1
DNA: TGCGCCAGCAGCTATGGACAGGGTGAAGGTCAGCCCCAGCATTTT
CDR3: CASSYGQGEGQPQHF

D: NA
size: NA
J: TRBJ2-3
V: TRBV29-1
DNA: TGCAGCGTTGACACCAGTGCCGATACGCAGTATTTT
CDR3: CSVDTSADTQYF

D: NA
size: NA
J: TRBJ2-1
V: TRBV5-1
DNA: TGCGCCAGCAGCTTGATATCCTCGGCCTACAATGAGCAGTTCTTC
CDR3: CASSLISSAYNEQFF

D: TRBD1
size: NA
J: TRBJ2-4
V: TRBV9
DNA: TGTGCCAGCAGCGTGCTACAGGGGGCCGCGGGAAACATTCAGTACTTC
CDR3: CASSVLQGAAGNIQYF

D: NA
size: NA
J: TRBJ2-1
V: TRBV18
DNA: TGTGCCAGCTCACCGACGGTAACCTACAATGAGCAGTTCTTC
CDR3: CASSPTVTYNEQFF

D: NA
size: NA
J: TRBJ1-1
V: TRBV2
DNA: TGTGCCAGCAGTGAAAACCGGGCAACTGAAGCTTTCTTT
CDR3: CASSENRATEAFF

D: NA
size: NA
J: TRBJ2-6
V: TRBV18
DNA: TGTGCCAGCTCACCACCAGGGTCTGGGGCCAACGTCCTGACTTTC
CDR3: CASSPPGSGANVLTF

D: NA
size: NA
J: TRBJ2-3
V: TRBV5-4
DNA: TGTGCCAGCAGCTTTAAGTACACAGATACGCAGTATTTT
CDR3: CASSFKYTDTQYF

D: TRBD2
size: NA
J: TRBJ2-1
V: TRBV30
DNA: TGTGCCTGGAGTGGACTAGCGGGAAATCGTGAGCAGTTCTTC
CDR3: CAWSGLAGNREQFF

D: TRBD2
size: NA
J: TRBJ2-1
V: TRBV7-8
DNA: TGTGCCAGCAGCTCCCGGGACGGTCATACTAGCGGACTCTACAATGAGCAGTTCTTC
CDR3: CASSSRDGHTSGLYNEQFF

D: TRBD1
size: once
J: TRBJ2-7
V: TRBV7-2
DNA: TGTGCCAGCAGCTACGGGACAGCCTACGAGCAGTACTTC
CDR3: CASSYGTAYEQYF

D: NA
size: NA
J: TRBJ2-3
V: TRBV5-1
DNA: TGCGCCAGCAGCCTAAATCACCTAGATACGCAGTATTTT
CDR3: CASSLNHLDTQYF

D: TRBD2
size: NA
J: TRBJ2-7
V: TRBV9
DNA: TGTGCCAGCAGCCCAAGAGCATTAGCGGGAGACTACGAGCAGTACTTC
CDR3: CASSPRALAGDYEQYF

D: NA
size: NA
J: TRBJ1-2
V: TRBV5-4
DNA: TGTGCCAGCAGCTTGTCTGTCCTCTCTTCCTATGGCTACACCTTC
CDR3: CASSLSVLSSYGYTF

D: TRBD2
size: NA
J: TRBJ2-1
V: TRBV18
DNA: TGTGCCAGCTCACTCGAACGAGGCGGGAGGGCCTTGTCCAATGAGCAGTTCTTC
CDR3: CASSLERGGRALSNEQFF

D: TRBD2
size: NA
J: TRBJ2-3
V: TRBV5-4
DNA: TGTGCCAGCAGCTTTTCCGGGAGGGGGGCAGATACGCAGTATTTT
CDR3: CASSFSGRGADTQYF

D: TRBD1
size: NA
J: TRBJ1-1
V: TRBV19
DNA: TGTGCCAGTAGGCCCCGGCAGGGGGTGGACACTGAAGCTTTCTTT
CDR3: CASRPRQGVDTEAFF

D: TRBD2
size: NA
J: TRBJ2-1
V: TRBV5-4
DNA: TGTGCCAGCAGCTCGACTAGCGGAACGGAGCAGTTCTTC
CDR3: CASSSTSGTEQFF

D: NA
size: NA
J: TRBJ1-3
V: TRBV25-1
DNA: TGTGCCAGCAGTGAATATAAGGGGGTGTTTGGAAACACCATATATTTT
CDR3: CASSEYKGVFGNTIYF

D: NA
size: NA
J: TRBJ1-1
V: TRBV29-1
DNA: TGCAGCGTTGAACAGGGCGGTTTGGACACTGAAGCTTTCTTT
CDR3: CSVEQGGLDTEAFF

D: TRBD1
size: NA
J: TRBJ2-7
V: TRBV5-1
DNA: TGCGCCAGCAGCCTCCTCGGGACAGACTACGAGCAGTACTTC
CDR3: CASSLLGTDYEQYF

D: NA
size: NA
J: TRBJ1-1
V: TRBV7-9
DNA: TGTGCCAGCAGCTTCCCCACTGAAGCTTTCTTT
CDR3: CASSFPTEAFF

D: TRBD1
size: NA
J: TRBJ2-4
V: TRBV11-2
DNA: TGTGCCAGCAAGACAGGGTCAGGCATTCAGTACTTC
CDR3: CASKTGSGIQYF

D: NA
size: NA
J: TRBJ2-7
V: TRBV18
DNA: TGTGCCAGCTCCCCCTCGGGGGACCCCTACGAGCAGTACTTC
CDR3: CASSPSGDPYEQYF

D: NA
size: once
J: TRBJ1-5
V: TRBV28
DNA: TGTGCCAGCAGTTTGGGGCAGACTTCTTGGCCCCAGCATTTT
CDR3: CASSLGQTSWPQHF

D: NA
size: NA
J: TRBJ2-5
V: TRBV7-8
DNA: TGTGCCAGCAGCTCGTCCTTGTTGGAGACCCAGTACTTC
CDR3: CASSSSLLETQYF

D: TRBD2
size: NA
J: TRBJ2-1
V: TRBV27
DNA: TGTGCCACCCTCCCGGGGAGCGGGATTGTTGAGCAGTTCTTC
CDR3: CATLPGSGIVEQFF

D: NA
size: NA
J: TRBJ2-3
V: TRBV7-9
DNA: TGTGCCAGCAGCTTCCAGCTCTGGCGGCCTAGCACAGATACGCAGTATTTT
CDR3: CASSFQLWRPSTDTQYF

D: TRBD2
size: NA
J: TRBJ2-7
V: TRBV15
DNA: TGTGCCACCAGCAGACTAGCGGGTTACGAGCAGTACTTC
CDR3: CATSRLAGYEQYF

D: TRBD1
size: once
J: TRBJ1-5
V: TRBV28
DNA: TGTGCCAGCAGTTCCGGGACAGGGCATCAGCCCCAGCATTTT
CDR3: CASSSGTGHQPQHF

D: NA
size: NA
J: TRBJ2-7
V: TRBV28
DNA: TGTGCCAGCAGCCAGGGAAGCGAGCAGTACTTC
CDR3: CASSQGSEQYF

D: TRBD1
size: NA
J: TRBJ2-7
V: TRBV5-1
DNA: TGCGCCAGCAGCTTAGGGACAGTCCCAAGCTCCTACGAGCAGTACTTC
CDR3: CASSLGTVPSSYEQYF

D: NA
size: NA
J: TRBJ1-3
V: TRBV25-1
DNA: TGTGCCAGCAGCCGATTTGGAAACACCATATATTTT
CDR3: CASSRFGNTIYF

D: NA
size: NA
J: TRBJ1-1
V: TRBV6-5
DNA: TGTGCCAGCAGGACGACAGTGAACACTGAAGCTTTCTTT
CDR3: CASRTTVNTEAFF

D: TRBD1
size: NA
J: TRBJ2-7
V: TRBV6-1
DNA: TGTGCCAGCAGTGAGAGGGGGCCCTACGAGCAGTACTTC
CDR3: CASSERGPYEQYF

D: NA
size: NA
J: TRBJ1-2
V: TRBV28
DNA: TGTGCCAGCATAGGAGGTGGGTCAATTAACTATGGCTACACCTTC
CDR3: CASIGGGSINYGYTF

D: NA
size: once
J: TRBJ2-1
V: TRBV7-2
DNA: TGTGCCAGCAGCTTTTCGTACAATGAGCAGTTCTTC
CDR3: CASSFSYNEQFF

D: NA
size: NA
J: TRBJ2-7
V: TRBV7-2
DNA: TGTGCCAGCAGCTTCGTCCAGGGCAACCACGAGCAGTACTTC
CDR3: CASSFVQGNHEQYF